One sample yielded the 11 T cell receptor beta chains listed below, sequenced in a study of T cell clonotyping in hematopoietic cell transplantation. TCRdb's copy holds only in-frame clones and misses some; the assay was immunoSEQ multiplex PCR. Among tens of thousands of clones listed, 85% to 90% were seen once. Indicated time point: recipient sample about 28 days before transplant, after cytoreduction. The input for sequencing was peripheral blood mononuclear cells, taken before stem cell transplant. The receptors shown here come from a man younger than 35 with biphenotypic leukemia. Some clones in this sample may be carry-over from other donors' samples.

The rearrangement uses TRBV9 and TRBJ2-3, with 12 bases identical to TRBD2. Germline V gene lookup returns CDR1 SGDLS and CDR2 YYNGEE. The CDR3 extends over 17 amino acids. The V gene end was trimmed by 4 bases and the J gene end by 2 bases; junction bases not matched to a gene: 8. The DNA for the CDR3 is TGTGCCAGCAGCCGAAAAGGACTAGCGGGAACCACAGATACGCAGTATTTT. Its protein is CASSRKGLAGTTDTQYF. Looking up the rest from reference TRBV9 and TRBJ2-3 gives the full variable domain: DSGVTQTPKHLITATGQRVTLRCSPRSGDLSVYWYQQSLDQGLQFLIQYYNGEERAKGNILERFSAQQFPDLHSELNLSSLELGDSALYFCASSRKGLAGTTDTQYFGPGTRLTVL.

The rearrangement links TRBV6-1 to TRBJ1-4; the D gene is possibly TRBD1 (6 bases). In germline, CDR1 is MNHNS, CDR2 SASEGT. Trimming removed 1 base from V and 6 bases from J, with 9 bases in between. This CDR3 is built from 14 residues. CDR3: CASSEGGPDEKLFF. The DNA for the CDR3 is TGTGCCAGCAGTGAAGGGGGGCCGGATGAAAAACTGTTTTTT.

The chain links TRBV7-3 to TRBJ2-7; 9 nucleotides match TRBD1. Trimming cost V 5 bases and J 5 bases; bases outside gene matches: 10. The CDR3 is 15 amino acids. Germline-derived CDR1 and CDR2 are SGHTA and FQGTGA. The CDR3 DNA is TGTGCCAGCAGCGTCTCCGGGACAGGGATGAACGAGCAGTACTTC. Protein product: CASSVSGTGMNEQYF.

The genes are TRBV20-1 and TRBJ2-7; D is undetermined. Trimming removed 5 bases from V and 4 bases from J, with 9 bases in between. Looked up from germline, CDR1 is DFQATT and CDR2 is SNEGSKA (reference sequence). CDR3 size: 11 residues. In DNA, the CDR3 is TGCAGTGCTTTACATCAATACGAGCAGTACTTC. As protein: CSALHQYEQYF.

J is TRBJ1-5 and V is TRBV14; D uncertain. This CDR3 has 14 residues. CDR1 SGHDN and CDR2 FVKESK come from the germline V gene. V lost 1 base to trimming and J lost 1 base, with 5 bases between them. CDR3 loop: CASSQGGSNQPQHF. The DNA for the CDR3 is TGTGCCAGCAGCCAAGGAGGCAGCAATCAGCCCCAGCATTTT.

The chain uses TRBV5-6 and TRBJ1-2; 7 bases fit TRBD1. Unmatched junction bases numbered 8, after V lost 4 bases and J lost 5 bases. The CDR3 runs 14 residues. CDR1 and CDR2 from the germline V gene are SGHDT and YYEEEE. DNA of the CDR3: TGTGCCAGCAGCGAAACATTGGGACAGTATGGCTACACCTTC. Translated: CASSETLGQYGYTF. Full variable domain (outside the CDR3, taken from reference TRBV5-6 and TRBJ1-2): DAGVTQSPTHLIKTRGQQVTLRCSPKSGHDTVSWYQQALGQGPQFIFQYYEEEERQRGNFPDRFSGHQFPNYSSELNVNALLLGDSALYLCASSETLGQYGYTFGSGTRLTVV.

This clone was detected a few times. This sequence joins TRBV19 and TRBJ1-3, with unresolved D. This CDR3 has 14 amino acids. V was trimmed by 8 bases and J by 4 bases, leaving 15 bases between them. CDR1 is LNHDA, CDR2 SQIVND, per germline (reference sequence). CDR3 in DNA: TGTGCCAGTGGAGCGGGTAATAGGGGAAACACCATATATTTT. It is translated as CASGAGNRGNTIYF. The full variable domain, rest sourced from reference TRBV19 and TRBJ1-3, is DGGITQSPKYLFRKEGQNVTLSCEQNLNHDAMYWYRQDPGQGLRLIYYSQIVNDFQKGDIAEGYSVSREKKESFPLTVTSAQKNPTAFYLCASGAGNRGNTIYFGEGSWLTVV.

V gene TRBV10-3 combines with J gene TRBJ2-7; no reliable D call. CDR3 length: 14 amino acids. Germline CDR1 ENHRY, CDR2 SYGVKD. V was clipped by 0 bases and J by 3 bases, with 9 bases between them. CDR3 residues: CAISESLGNYEQYF. The CDR3, as DNA: TGTGCCATCAGTGAGTCTCTGGGGAACTACGAGCAGTACTTC.

The table lists this clone with a count of one. The rearrangement joins TRBV4-1 to TRBJ1-5; D is unresolved. V shed 1 base and J shed 5 bases, with 6 bases lying between them. This CDR3 is built from 13 residues. Germline CDR1 reads MGHRA; CDR2 reads YSYEKL. This CDR3 is CASSQVGDQPQHF. The CDR3 bases are TGCGCCAGCAGCCAAGTCGGGGATCAGCCCCAGCATTTT.

The CDR3 region is CASSPWGEASSYEQYF. The DNA for the CDR3 is TGTGCCAGCAGCCCGTGGGGGGAGGCCAGCTCCTACGAGCAGTACTTC. The chain recombines TRBV6-6 with TRBJ2-7; the D gene is possibly TRBD2 (6 bases). CDR3 length: 16 residues. The germline V and J ends were trimmed by 6 bases and 0 bases, with 18 bases remaining between them. The germline gives CDR1 MNHNY, CDR2 SVGAGI (reference sequence).

This clone showed up just a few times. The chain couples TRBV5-5 to TRBJ1-1; D is unclear. This CDR3 region has 13 residues. The V end lost 4 bases, the J end lost 10 bases, and 17 bases lay between the germline ends. Germline assignment: CDR1 SGHKS and CDR2 YYEKEE (reference sequence). CDR3 DNA: TGTGCCAGCAGCGACGAGGGCTTATCGAGAGCTTTCTTT. Translation: CASSDEGLSRAFF.